The sequence of this T cell receptor beta chain was determined in a study of shared clonotypes between healthy human individuals. The method was immunoSEQ multiplex PCR; TCRdb's version includes in-frame clones alone and lacks a portion of them. The sample includes just over 2,000,000 clones, over 85% seen only once; the top ten take 0.13%. This clone was counted once. Antigen unknown. Findings and limits, study-wide: Represented diversity, genetic and exposure-history alike, was limited by few donors.

Germline CDR1 is KGHSH and CDR2 is LQKENI. The CDR3 extends over 15 amino acids. The trim removed 2 bases at V and 6 bases at J, leaving 9 bases unmatched. This receptor was identified in a man younger than 35 in good health. This chain joins TRBV18 and TRBJ2-7, with 8 positions matching TRBD2. The material sequenced was naive CD4+ T cells sorted from blood. Indicated subset: CD45RA+ positively selected. In DNA, the CDR3 is TGTGCCAGCTCACCAAATAGCGGGGTACTAGGCGAGCAGTACTTC. Protein sequence: CASSPNSGVLGEQYF.